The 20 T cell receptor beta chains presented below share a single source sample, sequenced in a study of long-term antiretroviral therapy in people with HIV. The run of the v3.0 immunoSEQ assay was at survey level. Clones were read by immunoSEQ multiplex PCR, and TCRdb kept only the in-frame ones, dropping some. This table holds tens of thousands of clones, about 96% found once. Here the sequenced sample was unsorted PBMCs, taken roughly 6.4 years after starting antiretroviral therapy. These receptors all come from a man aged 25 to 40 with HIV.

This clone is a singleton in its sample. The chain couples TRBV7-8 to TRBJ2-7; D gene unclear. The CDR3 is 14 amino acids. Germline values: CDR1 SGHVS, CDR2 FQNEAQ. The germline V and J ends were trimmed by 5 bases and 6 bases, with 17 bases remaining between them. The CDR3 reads CASSHNKMELEQYF. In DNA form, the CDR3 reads TGTGCCAGCAGCCACAACAAGATGGAGCTCGAGCAGTACTTC.

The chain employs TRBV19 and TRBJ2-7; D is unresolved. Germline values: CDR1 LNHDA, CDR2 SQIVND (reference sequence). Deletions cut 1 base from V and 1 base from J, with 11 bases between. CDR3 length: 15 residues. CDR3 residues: CASSIVGDGSYEQYF. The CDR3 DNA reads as TGTGCCAGTAGTATAGTCGGAGACGGATCCTACGAGCAGTACTTC.

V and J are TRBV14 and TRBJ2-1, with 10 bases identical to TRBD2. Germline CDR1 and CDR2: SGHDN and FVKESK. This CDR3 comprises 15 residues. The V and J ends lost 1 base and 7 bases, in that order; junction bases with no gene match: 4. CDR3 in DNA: TGTGCCAGCAGCCAAGTAGCGGGAGGAGGGAATGAGCAGTTCTTC. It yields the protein CASSQVAGGGNEQFF.

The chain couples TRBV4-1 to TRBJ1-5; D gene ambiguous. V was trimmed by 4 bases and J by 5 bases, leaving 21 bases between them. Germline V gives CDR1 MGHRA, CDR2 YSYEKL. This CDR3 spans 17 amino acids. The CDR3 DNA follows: TGCGCCAGCAGCCCCGAGCCAGCTCTTCACCAGTATCAGCCCCAGCATTTT. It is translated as CASSPEPALHQYQPQHF.

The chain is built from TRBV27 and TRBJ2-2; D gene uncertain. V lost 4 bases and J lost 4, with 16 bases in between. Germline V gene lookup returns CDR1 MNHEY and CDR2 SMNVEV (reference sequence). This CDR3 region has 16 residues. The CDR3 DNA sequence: TGTGCCAGCAGTTCTCGAAAAGGTCTAAGCACCGGGGAGCTGTTTTTT. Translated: CASSSRKGLSTGELFF.

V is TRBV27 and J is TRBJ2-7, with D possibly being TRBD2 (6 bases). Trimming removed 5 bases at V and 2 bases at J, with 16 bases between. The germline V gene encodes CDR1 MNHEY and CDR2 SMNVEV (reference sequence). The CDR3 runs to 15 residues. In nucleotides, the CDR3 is TGTGCCAGCAGTCCAAGCTTGGGGGGAACCTACGAGCAGTACTTC. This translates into CASSPSLGGTYEQYF.

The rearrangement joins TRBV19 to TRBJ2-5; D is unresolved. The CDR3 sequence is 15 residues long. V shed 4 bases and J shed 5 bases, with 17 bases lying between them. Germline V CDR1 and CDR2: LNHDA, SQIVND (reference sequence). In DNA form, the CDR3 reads TGTGCCAGTAGTACCATAGTCGATGGTGGCGAGACCCAGTACTTC. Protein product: CASSTIVDGGETQYF.

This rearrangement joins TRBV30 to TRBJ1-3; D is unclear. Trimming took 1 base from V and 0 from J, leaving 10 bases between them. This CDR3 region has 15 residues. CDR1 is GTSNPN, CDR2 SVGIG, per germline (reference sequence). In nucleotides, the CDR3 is TGTGCCTGGAGTGGGTCCCAAAGCTCTGGAAACACCATATATTTT. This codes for CAWSGSQSSGNTIYF. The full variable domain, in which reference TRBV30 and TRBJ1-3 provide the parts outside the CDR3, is SQTIHQWPATLVQPVGSPLSLECTVEGTSNPNLYWYRQAAGRGLQLLFYSVGIGQISSEVPQNLSASRPQDRQFILSSKKLLLSDSGFYLCAWSGSQSSGNTIYFGEGSWLTVV.

The CDR3 reads CSVGLPIRQLGQYF. CDR3 nucleotide sequence: TGCAGCGTGGGACTACCCATTCGACAGTTGGGGCAGTATTTT. The chain is built from TRBV29-1 and TRBJ2-3; 7 nucleotides agree with TRBD2. Trimming took 6 bases from V and 11 from J; bases not matched to a gene: 17. The CDR3 extends over 14 amino acids. Germline V gene lookup returns CDR1 SQVTM and CDR2 ANQGSEA.

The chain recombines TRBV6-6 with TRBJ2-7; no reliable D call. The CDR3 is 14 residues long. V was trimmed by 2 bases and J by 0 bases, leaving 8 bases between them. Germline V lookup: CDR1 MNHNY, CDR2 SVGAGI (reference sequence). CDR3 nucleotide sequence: TGTGCCAGCAGTTACGATAGATTCTCCTACGAGCAGTACTTC. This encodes CASSYDRFSYEQYF.

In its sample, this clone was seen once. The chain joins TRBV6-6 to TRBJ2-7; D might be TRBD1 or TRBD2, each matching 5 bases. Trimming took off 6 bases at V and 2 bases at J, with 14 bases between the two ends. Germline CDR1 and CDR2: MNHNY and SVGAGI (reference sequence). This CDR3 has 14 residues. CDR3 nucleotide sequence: TGTGCCAGCAGAACCGGGACCGTGGCCTACGAGCAGTACTTC. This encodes CASRTGTVAYEQYF.

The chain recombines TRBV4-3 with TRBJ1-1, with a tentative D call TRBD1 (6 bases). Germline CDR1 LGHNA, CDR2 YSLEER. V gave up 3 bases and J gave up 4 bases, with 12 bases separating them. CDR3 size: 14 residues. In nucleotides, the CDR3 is TGCGCCAGCAGCCACGGAAGAGGGGGCACTGAAGCTTTCTTT. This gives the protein CASSHGRGGTEAFF.

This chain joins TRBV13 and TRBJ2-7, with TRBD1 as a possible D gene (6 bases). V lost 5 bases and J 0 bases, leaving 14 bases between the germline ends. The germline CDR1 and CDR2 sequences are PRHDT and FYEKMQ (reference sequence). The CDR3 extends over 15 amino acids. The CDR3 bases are TGTGCCAGCAGCACCTACAGGGTTGCCTCCTACGAGCAGTACTTC. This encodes CASSTYRVASYEQYF.

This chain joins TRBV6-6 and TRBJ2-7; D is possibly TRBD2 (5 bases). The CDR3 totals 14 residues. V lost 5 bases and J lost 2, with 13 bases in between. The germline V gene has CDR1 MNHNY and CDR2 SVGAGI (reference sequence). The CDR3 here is CASSVDSRAYEQYF. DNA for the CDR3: TGTGCCAGCAGTGTGGACTCACGCGCCTACGAGCAGTACTTC.

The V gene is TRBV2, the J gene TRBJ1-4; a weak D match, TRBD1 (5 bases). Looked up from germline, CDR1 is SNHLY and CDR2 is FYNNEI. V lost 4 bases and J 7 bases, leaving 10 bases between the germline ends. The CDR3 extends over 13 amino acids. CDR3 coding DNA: TGTGCCAGCAGTGGGGGGGACGGTGAAAAACTGTTTTTT. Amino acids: CASSGGDGEKLFF.

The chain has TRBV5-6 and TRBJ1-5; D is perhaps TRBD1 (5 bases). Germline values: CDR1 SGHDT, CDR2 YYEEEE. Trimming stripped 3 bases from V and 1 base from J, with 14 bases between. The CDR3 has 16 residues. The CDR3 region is CASSSDGGASNQPQHF. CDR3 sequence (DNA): TGTGCCAGCAGCTCGGATGGGGGAGCGAGCAATCAGCCCCAGCATTTT.

CDR3 in amino acids: CASSPLQGNTEAFF. As DNA, the CDR3 is TGTGCCAGCTCACCTTTACAGGGTAACACTGAAGCTTTCTTT. The chain carries TRBV18 and TRBJ1-1; possibly TRBD1 for D (6 bases). The V end was cut by 3 bases, the J end by 2 bases, with 10 bases between. The CDR3 totals 14 residues. Germline values: CDR1 KGHSH, CDR2 LQKENI. The full variable domain, with the rest looked up from reference TRBV18 and TRBJ1-1, is NAGVMQNPRHLVRRRGQEARLRCSPMKGHSHVYWYRQLPEEGLKFMVYLQKENIIDESGMPKERFSAEFPKEGPSILRIQQVVRGDSAAYFCASSPLQGNTEAFFGQGTRLTVV.

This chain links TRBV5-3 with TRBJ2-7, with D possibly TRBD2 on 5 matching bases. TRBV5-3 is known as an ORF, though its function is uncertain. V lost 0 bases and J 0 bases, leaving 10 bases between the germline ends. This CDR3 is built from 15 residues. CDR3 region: CARSLATKSSYEQYF. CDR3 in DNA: TGTGCCAGAAGCTTGGCGACTAAAAGCTCCTACGAGCAGTACTTC.

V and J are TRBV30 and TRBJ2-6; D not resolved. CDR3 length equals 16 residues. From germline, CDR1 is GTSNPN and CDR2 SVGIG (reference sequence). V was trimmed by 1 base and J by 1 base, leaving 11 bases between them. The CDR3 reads CAWSAAITSGANVLTF. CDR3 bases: TGTGCCTGGAGTGCCGCTATTACTTCTGGGGCCAACGTCCTGACTTTC.

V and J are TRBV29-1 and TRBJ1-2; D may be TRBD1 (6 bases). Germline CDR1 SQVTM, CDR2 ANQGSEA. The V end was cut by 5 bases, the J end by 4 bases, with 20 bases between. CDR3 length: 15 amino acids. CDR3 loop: CSVYTLTGPTYGYTF. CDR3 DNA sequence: TGCAGCGTTTACACGCTGACAGGCCCTACCTATGGCTACACCTTC.